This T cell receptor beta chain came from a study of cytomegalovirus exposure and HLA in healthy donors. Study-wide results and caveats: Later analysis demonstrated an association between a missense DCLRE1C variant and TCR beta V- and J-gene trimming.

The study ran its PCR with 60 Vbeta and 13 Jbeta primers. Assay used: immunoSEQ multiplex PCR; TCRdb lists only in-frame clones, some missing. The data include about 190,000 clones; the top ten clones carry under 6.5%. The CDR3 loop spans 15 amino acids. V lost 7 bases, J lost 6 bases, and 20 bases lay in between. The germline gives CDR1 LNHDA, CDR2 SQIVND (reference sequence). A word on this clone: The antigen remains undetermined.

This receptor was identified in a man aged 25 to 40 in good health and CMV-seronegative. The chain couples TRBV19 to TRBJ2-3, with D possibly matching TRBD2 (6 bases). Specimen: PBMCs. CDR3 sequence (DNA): TGTGCCAGTACCCCCAACGTGCGCGGGACCGATACGCAGTATTTT. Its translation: CASTPNVRGTDTQYF.